The following is a TCR beta chain sequence with its context. Its antigen is as yet unknown. The data were obtained in a study of regulatory T cells in long-lasting Graves disease. Study-wide points: Favored gene segments in persistent disease were TRBV28, TRBJ1-2 and TRBJ2-5.

The TCR beta library used iRepertoire HTBI primers with Arm-PCR amplification of CDR3. TCRdb reprocessed the multiplex PCR reads via MiXCR and lists one record per CDR3 protein. This table has roughly 530,000 distinct CDR3 sequences, 15% to 20% appearing once. Trimming removed 0 bases from V and 2 bases from J; junction bases left unmatched: 4. This CDR3 comprises 16 residues. Germline CDR1 reads SGDLS; CDR2 reads YYNGEE. The time point here: newly diagnosed GD, antithyroid drugs for less than 3 months. Extracted RNA from PBMCs served as the source of the TCR library. These records were also assigned to another study, of T cells in Graves' hyperthyroidism and ophthalmopathy. This second study notes: Uncontrolled infection, other autoimmune disease, pregnancy and lactation each barred patients from inclusion. RT-PCR in the first round (using the HTBI primer set) targeted the TCR CDR3.

The TCR comes from a woman aged 35-60 years with Graves disease. The input for sequencing was peripheral blood mononuclear cells (PBMCs), taken at new diagnosis, from a patient treated with antithyroid drugs. The rearrangement joins TRBV9 to TRBJ2-1, with 8 bases that match TRBD2. In DNA, the CDR3 is TGTGCCAGCAGCGTAGGTAGCGGGGCAACCTACAATGAGCAGTTCTTC. Amino acids: CASSVGSGATYNEQFF.